These T cell receptor beta chains were read from a single sample in a study of blood T cell repertoires in COVID-19. The repertoire was sequenced with immunoSEQ multiplex PCR; TCRdb's copy has only in-frame clones and lacks some. Of some 62,000 clones listed, approximately 81% were seen once; the top ten hold approximately 4%. Sequenced input: PBMCs or T cells enriched from blood (not recorded which). The receptor set was obtained from a woman between 35 and 50 years old with acute COVID-19. CDR3s include the opening cysteine and the closing phenylalanine or tryptophan. A D gene is named only where the DNA matches it firmly. Expanded clones are given a class, and other clones once, few, many or no size at all.

v_call	j_call	clone_size	d_call	cdr3_nt	cdr3_aa
TRBV3-1/TRBV3-2	TRBJ2-7	once	TRBD2	TGTGCCAGCAGCCAAGTAATTAGCGGGAGCGGGTCCTACGAGCAGTACTTC	CASSQVISGSGSYEQYF
TRBV28	TRBJ1-2	NA	TRBD1	TGTGCCAGCACCCCCCCGGGACAGAACTATGGCTACACCTTC	CASTPPGQNYGYTF
TRBV4-2	TRBJ2-1	NA	TRBD2	TGTGCCAGCAGCCAAGAGTCTCCCCGGGGGGGGAATGAGCAGTTCTTC	CASSQESPRGGNEQFF
TRBV4-1	TRBJ1-4	NA	NA	TGCGCCAGCAGCCAAGATCAGAGGGGGGCGGGGGCGGAAAAACTGTTTTTT	CASSQDQRGAGAEKLFF
TRBV6-4	TRBJ1-5	NA	TRBD1	TGTGCCAGCAGTGACGACAACAGGGGGCGCGGACAGCCCCAGCATTTT	CASSDDNRGRGQPQHF
TRBV12-3/TRBV12-4	TRBJ1-2	NA	NA	TGTGCCAGCAGAGCAGGGGCGGGTGGCTACACCTTC	CASRAGAGGYTF
TRBV7-9	TRBJ2-7	few	TRBD2	TGTGCCAGCTACTCCACTTCTAGCGGGAGGGCCTCCGAGCAGTACTTC	CASYSTSSGRASEQYF
TRBV27	TRBJ2-6	NA	TRBD2	TGTGCCAGCAGTAGACGACTAGCGGGAGCCCTTGTGGGGGCCAACGTCCTGACTTTC	CASSRRLAGALVGANVLTF
TRBV14	TRBJ2-1	NA	TRBD2	TGTGCCAGCAGCTTCCTTCCCCGCGGGAGGGCCGACAATGAGCAGTTCTTC	CASSFLPRGRADNEQFF
TRBV4-2	TRBJ2-7	NA	NA	TGTGCCAGCAGCCAAGAATCGCGGCTAGCGACTAATGGGGCCGAGCAGTACTTC	CASSQESRLATNGAEQYF
TRBV6-6	TRBJ1-1	NA	TRBD1	TGTGCCAGCAGTTCGACAGGGATGAACACTGAAGCTTTCTTT	CASSSTGMNTEAFF
TRBV28	TRBJ1-2	NA	NA	TGTGCCAGCAGTTCGGGAAGTAACTATGGCTACACCTTC	CASSSGSNYGYTF
TRBV7-2	TRBJ2-5	NA	TRBD2	TGTGCCAGCAGCTTAGAGGGGACTAGCGGGGGCCGGACCCAGTACTTC	CASSLEGTSGGRTQYF
TRBV5-1	TRBJ2-3	NA	TRBD2	TGCGCCAGCAGCTCCGGACTAGCTCAGAGGGTGGATACGCAGTATTTT	CASSSGLAQRVDTQYF
TRBV6-5	TRBJ2-5	few	TRBD2	TGTGCCAGCAGACAGAGCGGGGGGGAGACCCAGTACTTC	CASRQSGGETQYF
TRBV25-1	TRBJ2-5	NA	TRBD2	TGTGCCAGCAGTAATCTGGCGGGGGTTGATGAGACCCAGTACTTC	CASSNLAGVDETQYF
TRBV21-1	TRBJ2-3	NA	NA	TGTGCCAGCAGCAAAGCGGGGACTAGCGGGAGGACAGATACGCAGTATTTT	CASSKAGTSGRTDTQYF
TRBV6-6	TRBJ2-2	NA	TRBD2	TGTGCCAGCAGTGATAGAGCGGGATACACCGGGGAGCTGTTTTTT	CASSDRAGYTGELFF
TRBV9	TRBJ2-3	NA	NA	TGTGCCAGCAGCGTAGCGGGCTTGGGGGGACATACGCAGTATTTT	CASSVAGLGGHTQYF
TRBV5-1	TRBJ2-5	once	NA	TGCGCCAGCAGCTTCCAGCAAGAGACCCAGTACTTC	CASSFQQETQYF
TRBV10-3	TRBJ2-1	NA	TRBD2	TGTGCCATCAGTGGGGGGACTAGCGGGAGTTTACGCACCTACAATGAGCAGTTCTTC	CAISGGTSGSLRTYNEQFF
TRBV5-4	TRBJ1-1	NA	TRBD1	TGTGCCAGCAGAGGGACCGGGACAGCTGAAGCTTTCTTT	CASRGTGTAEAFF
TRBV27	TRBJ2-3	NA	NA	TGTGCCAGCAGTTTGGGGGCTCGAGGAGATACGCAGTATTTT	CASSLGARGDTQYF
TRBV6-1	TRBJ1-3	NA	NA	TGTGCCAGCAGTGAATACACTGGAAACACCATATATTTT	CASSEYTGNTIYF